This is a list of T cell receptor beta chains from one sample in a study of T cells after somatic rescue of genetic block. Sequencing used immunoSEQ multiplex PCR; TCRdb keeps in-frame clones, though not all of them. The table includes around 52,000 clones, 96% detected once. The sequenced sample was peripheral blood mononuclear cells (PBMCs). These receptors originate from a child under two years old. The CDR3 runs from the conserved cysteine through the conserved F or W. The D gene is left open where the match is weak. Clone sizes are given selectively: once, few, many, or a class where the clone is expanded.

D	J	size	V	CDR3	DNA
TRBD2	TRBJ2-2	NA	TRBV6-5	CASSSPGLAGAGELFF	TGTGCCAGCAGTTCACCGGGACTAGCGGGAGCCGGGGAGCTGTTTTTT
NA	TRBJ1-1	NA	TRBV6-5	CASSYSTRVRNTEAFF	TGTGCCAGCAGTTACTCCACTCGGGTAAGGAACACTGAAGCTTTCTTT
NA	TRBJ2-1	NA	TRBV5-1	CASSQGTSANEQFF	TGCGCCAGCAGCCAAGGGACGTCGGCCAATGAGCAGTTCTTC
NA	TRBJ2-3	NA	TRBV25-1	CASSELSRTDTQYF	TGTGCCAGCAGTGAATTGTCTAGAACAGATACGCAGTATTTT
TRBD2	TRBJ2-1	NA	TRBV4-2	CASSPVSGTSVPNEQFF	TGTGCCAGCAGCCCAGTTTCCGGGACTAGCGTACCCAATGAGCAGTTCTTC
NA	TRBJ2-6	once	TRBV5-1	CASSFPGTGANVLTF	TGCGCCAGCAGCTTTCCCGGGACTGGGGCCAACGTCCTGACTTTC
TRBD1	TRBJ1-1	NA	TRBV18	CASSPGQGTEAFF	TGTGCCAGCTCACCGGGACAGGGCACTGAAGCTTTCTTT
TRBD1	TRBJ2-1	NA	TRBV19	CASTTRQGEYNEQFF	TGTGCCAGTACTACGCGACAGGGGGAGTACAATGAGCAGTTCTTC
TRBD2	TRBJ2-1	NA	TRBV29-1	CSASGSSYNEQFF	TGCAGCGCTAGCGGGAGCTCCTACAATGAGCAGTTCTTC
NA	TRBJ1-5	NA	TRBV7-6	CASSLQGGNQPQHF	TGTGCCAGCAGCTTACAGGGAGGCAATCAGCCCCAGCATTTT
TRBD2	TRBJ2-7	few	TRBV6-5	CASSYSTSGRKEQYF	TGTGCCAGCAGTTACTCGACTAGCGGGAGGAAGGAGCAGTACTTC
NA	TRBJ2-3	NA	TRBV9	CASSVAGDTQYF	TGTGCCAGCAGCGTAGCGGGAGATACGCAGTATTTT
NA	TRBJ2-5	NA	TRBV5-5	CASSRQGFRSGGVGTQYF	TGTGCCAGCAGTAGACAGGGGTTTCGGAGCGGGGGAGTCGGGACCCAGTACTTC
NA	TRBJ1-1	NA	TRBV5-5	CASSLFDGLMNTEAFF	TGTGCCAGCAGCTTGTTCGACGGACTAATGAACACTGAAGCTTTCTTT
NA	TRBJ2-7	NA	TRBV27	CASSLFQGRSYEQYF	TGTGCCAGCAGCTTGTTTCAGGGGCGCTCCTACGAGCAGTACTTC
NA	TRBJ2-1	NA	TRBV4-1	CASSQEARGSYNEQFF	TGCGCCAGCAGCCAAGAAGCGCGTGGGTCCTACAATGAGCAGTTCTTC
NA	TRBJ1-3	NA	TRBV5-1	CASSLLGSGNTIYF	TGCGCCAGCAGCTTGTTGGGATCTGGAAACACCATATATTTT
NA	TRBJ1-1	NA	TRBV7-2	CASSLGAYGRNTEAFF	TGTGCCAGCAGCTTGGGGGCTTACGGTAGGAACACTGAAGCTTTCTTT
TRBD2	TRBJ2-7	NA	TRBV28	CASSRVAGATGEQYF	TGTGCCAGCAGCCGGGTAGCGGGAGCCACAGGCGAGCAGTACTTC
TRBD2	TRBJ2-3	NA	TRBV7-2	CASSLAGGGSTDTQYF	TGTGCCAGCAGCTTAGCTGGCGGGGGAAGCACAGATACGCAGTATTTT
NA	TRBJ2-5	NA	TRBV4-2	CASSQGSRETQYF	TGTGCCAGCAGCCAAGGGTCGCGGGAGACCCAGTACTTC
NA	TRBJ2-7	NA	TRBV10-3	CAISELGSYEQYF	TGTGCCATCAGTGAACTAGGGTCCTACGAGCAGTACTTC